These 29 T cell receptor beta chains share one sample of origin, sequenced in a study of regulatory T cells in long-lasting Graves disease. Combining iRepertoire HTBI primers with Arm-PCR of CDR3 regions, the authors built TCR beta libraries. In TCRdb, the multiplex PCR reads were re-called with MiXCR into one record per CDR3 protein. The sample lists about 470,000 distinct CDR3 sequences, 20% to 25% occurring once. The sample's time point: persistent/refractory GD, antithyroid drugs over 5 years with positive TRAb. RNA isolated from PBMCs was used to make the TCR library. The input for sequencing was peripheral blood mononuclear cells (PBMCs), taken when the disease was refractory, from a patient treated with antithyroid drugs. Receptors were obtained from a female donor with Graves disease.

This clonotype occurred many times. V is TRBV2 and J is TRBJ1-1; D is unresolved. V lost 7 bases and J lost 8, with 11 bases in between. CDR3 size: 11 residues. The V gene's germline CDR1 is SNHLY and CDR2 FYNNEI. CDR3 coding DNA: TGTGCCAGCATCAATGGAGGCGAAGCTTTCTTT. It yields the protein CASINGGEAFF.

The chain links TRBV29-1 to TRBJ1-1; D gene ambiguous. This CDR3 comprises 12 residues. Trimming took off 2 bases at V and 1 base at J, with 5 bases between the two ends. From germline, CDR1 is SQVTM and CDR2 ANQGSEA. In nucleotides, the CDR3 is TGCAGCGTTGAAAAGGGGAACACTGAAGCTTTCTTT. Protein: CSVEKGNTEAFF.

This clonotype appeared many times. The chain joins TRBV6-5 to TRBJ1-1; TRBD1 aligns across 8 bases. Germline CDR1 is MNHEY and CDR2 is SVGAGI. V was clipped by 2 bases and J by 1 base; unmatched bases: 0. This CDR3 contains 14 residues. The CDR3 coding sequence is TGTGCCAGCAGTTACGGACAGGGGAACACTGAAGCTTTCTTT. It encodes CASSYGQGNTEAFF.

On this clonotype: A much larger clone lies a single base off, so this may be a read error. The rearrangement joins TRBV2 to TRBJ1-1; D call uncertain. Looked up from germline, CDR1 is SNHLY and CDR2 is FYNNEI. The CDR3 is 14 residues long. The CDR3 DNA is TGTGCCAGCAATGAAACCCAGGCGGGCACTGAAGCTTTCTTT. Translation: CASNETQAGTEAFF.

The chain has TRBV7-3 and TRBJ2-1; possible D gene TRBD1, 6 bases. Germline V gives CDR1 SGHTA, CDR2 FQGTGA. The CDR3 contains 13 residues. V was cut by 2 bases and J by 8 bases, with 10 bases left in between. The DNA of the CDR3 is TGTGCCAGCAGCTTACCAGGGGTCGATGAGCAGTTCTTC. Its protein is CASSLPGVDEQFF.

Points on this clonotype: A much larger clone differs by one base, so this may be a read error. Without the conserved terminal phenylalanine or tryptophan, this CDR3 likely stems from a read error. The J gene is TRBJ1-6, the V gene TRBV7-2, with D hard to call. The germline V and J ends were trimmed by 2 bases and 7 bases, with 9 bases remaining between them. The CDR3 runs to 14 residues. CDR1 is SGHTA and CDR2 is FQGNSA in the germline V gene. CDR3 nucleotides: TGTGCCAGCAGCTTACCCCAAACAAATTCACCCCTCCACCTT. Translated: CASSLPQTNSPLHL.

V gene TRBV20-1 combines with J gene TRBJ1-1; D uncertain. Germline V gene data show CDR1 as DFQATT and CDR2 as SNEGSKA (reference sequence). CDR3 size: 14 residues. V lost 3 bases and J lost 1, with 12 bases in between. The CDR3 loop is CSASRPFGNTEAFF. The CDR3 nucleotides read TGCAGTGCTAGCAGGCCATTCGGGAACACTGAAGCTTTCTTT.

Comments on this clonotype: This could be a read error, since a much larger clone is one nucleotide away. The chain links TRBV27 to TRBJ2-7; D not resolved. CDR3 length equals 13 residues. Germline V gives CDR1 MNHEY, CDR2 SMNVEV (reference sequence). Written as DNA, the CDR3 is TGTGCCAACAGTAACGCCGGACCGGAGACACCTTTATTC. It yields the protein CANSNAGPETPLF.

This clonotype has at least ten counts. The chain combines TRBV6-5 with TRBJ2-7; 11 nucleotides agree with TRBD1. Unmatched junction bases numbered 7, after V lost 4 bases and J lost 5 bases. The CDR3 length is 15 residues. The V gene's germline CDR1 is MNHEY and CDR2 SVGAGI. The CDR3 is CASSSGTGGFDEQYF. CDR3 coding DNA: TGTGCCAGCAGTTCCGGGACAGGGGGTTTCGACGAGCAGTACTTC.

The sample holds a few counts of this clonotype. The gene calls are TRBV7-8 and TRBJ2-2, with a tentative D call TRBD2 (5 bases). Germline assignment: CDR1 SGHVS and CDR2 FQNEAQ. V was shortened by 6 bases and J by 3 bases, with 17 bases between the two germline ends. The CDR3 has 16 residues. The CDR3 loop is CASRSSRSSDTGELFF. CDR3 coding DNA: TGTGCCAGCAGATCTAGCCGGAGTTCAGACACCGGGGAGCTGTTTTTT. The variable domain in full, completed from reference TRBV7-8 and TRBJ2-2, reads GAGVSQSPRYKVAKRGQDVALRCDPISGHVSLFWYQQALGQGPEFLTYFQNEAQLDKSGLPSDRFFAERPEGSVSTLKIQRTQQEDSAVYLCASRSSRSSDTGELFFGEGSRLTVL.

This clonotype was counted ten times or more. As DNA, the CDR3 is TGTGCCTGGAGTGGGGGGCTCCTCTCTATTCAGTACTTC. Its translation: CAWSGGLLSIQYF. This sequence joins TRBV30 and TRBJ2-4; possibly TRBD1 for D (6 bases). The CDR3 has 13 amino acids. Trimming took 1 base from V and 10 from J, leaving 14 bases between them. Germline-derived CDR1 and CDR2 are GTSNPN and SVGIG (reference sequence).

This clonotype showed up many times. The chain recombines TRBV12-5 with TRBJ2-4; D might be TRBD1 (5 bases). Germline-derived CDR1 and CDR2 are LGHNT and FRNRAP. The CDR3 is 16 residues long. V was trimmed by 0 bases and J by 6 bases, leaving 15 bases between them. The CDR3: CASGLVLAGPLNIQYF. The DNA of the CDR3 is TGTGCTAGTGGTTTGGTACTTGCAGGGCCCTTAAACATTCAGTACTTC.

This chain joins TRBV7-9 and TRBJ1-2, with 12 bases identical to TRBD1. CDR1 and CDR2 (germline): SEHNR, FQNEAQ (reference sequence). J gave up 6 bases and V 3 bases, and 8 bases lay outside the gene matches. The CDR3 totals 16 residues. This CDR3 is CASSFHRDRGQDGYTF. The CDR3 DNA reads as TGTGCCAGCAGCTTCCACCGGGACAGGGGGCAAGATGGCTACACCTTC.

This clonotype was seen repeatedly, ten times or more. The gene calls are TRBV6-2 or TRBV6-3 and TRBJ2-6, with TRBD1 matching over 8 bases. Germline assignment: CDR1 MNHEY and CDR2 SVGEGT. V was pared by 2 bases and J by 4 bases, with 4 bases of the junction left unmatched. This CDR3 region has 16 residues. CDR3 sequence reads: CASSYPDRAGANVLTF. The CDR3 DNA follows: TGTGCCAGCAGTTACCCGGACAGGGCCGGGGCCAACGTCCTGACTTTC.

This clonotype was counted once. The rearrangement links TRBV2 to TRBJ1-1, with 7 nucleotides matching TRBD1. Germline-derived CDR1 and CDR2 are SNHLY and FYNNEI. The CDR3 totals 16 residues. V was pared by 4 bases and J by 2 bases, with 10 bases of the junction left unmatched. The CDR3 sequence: CASSVDRVSHNTEAFF. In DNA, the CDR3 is TGTGCCAGCAGTGTCGACAGGGTATCGCACAACACTGAAGCTTTCTTT.

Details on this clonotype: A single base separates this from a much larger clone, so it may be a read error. DNA of the CDR3: TGTGCCAGCACCAACCTAAAGGGGACCCAGTACTTC. Amino acids: CASTNLKGTQYF. V is TRBV12-3 or TRBV12-4 and J is TRBJ2-5, with no clear D. The V end was cut by 7 bases, the J end by 7 bases, with 13 bases between. The CDR3 covers 12 residues.

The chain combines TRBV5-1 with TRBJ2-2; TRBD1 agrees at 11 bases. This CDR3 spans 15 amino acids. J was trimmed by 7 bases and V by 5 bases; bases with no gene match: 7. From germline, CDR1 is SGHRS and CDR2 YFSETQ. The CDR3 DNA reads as TGCGCCAGCAGTTACGGACAGGGGGCCGGCGGGGAGCTGTTTTTT. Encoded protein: CASSYGQGAGGELFF. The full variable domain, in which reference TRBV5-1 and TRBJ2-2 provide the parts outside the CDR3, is KAGVTQTPRYLIKTRGQQVTLSCSPISGHRSVSWYQQTPGQGLQFLFEYFSETQRNKGNFPGRFSGRQFSNSRSEMNVSTLELGDSALYLCASSYGQGAGGELFFGEGSRLTVL.

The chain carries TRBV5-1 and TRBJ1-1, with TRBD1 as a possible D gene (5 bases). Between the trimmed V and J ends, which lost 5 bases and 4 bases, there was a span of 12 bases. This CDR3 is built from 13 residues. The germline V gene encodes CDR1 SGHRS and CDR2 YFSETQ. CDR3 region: CASRTGGTTEAFF. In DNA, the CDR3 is TGCGCCAGCAGGACCGGGGGGACCACTGAAGCTTTCTTT.

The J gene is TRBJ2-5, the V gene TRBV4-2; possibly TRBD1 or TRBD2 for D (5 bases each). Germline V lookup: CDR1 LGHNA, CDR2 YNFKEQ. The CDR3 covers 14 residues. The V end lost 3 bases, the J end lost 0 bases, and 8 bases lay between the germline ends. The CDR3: CASSHLGDQETQYF. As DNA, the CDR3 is TGTGCCAGCAGCCATTTGGGGGACCAAGAGACCCAGTACTTC.

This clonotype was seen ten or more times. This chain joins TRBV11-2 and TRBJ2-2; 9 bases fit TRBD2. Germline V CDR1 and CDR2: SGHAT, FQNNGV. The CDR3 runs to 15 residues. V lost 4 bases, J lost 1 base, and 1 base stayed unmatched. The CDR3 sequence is CASSSSGVNTGELFF. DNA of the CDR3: TGTGCCAGCAGCTCTAGCGGGGTGAACACCGGGGAGCTGTTTTTT.

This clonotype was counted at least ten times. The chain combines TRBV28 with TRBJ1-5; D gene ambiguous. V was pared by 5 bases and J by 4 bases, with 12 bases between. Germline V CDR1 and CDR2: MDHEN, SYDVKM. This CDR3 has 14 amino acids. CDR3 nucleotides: TGTGCCAGCAGTCCTGAGAGTTTTAATCAGCCCCAGCATTTT. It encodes CASSPESFNQPQHF.

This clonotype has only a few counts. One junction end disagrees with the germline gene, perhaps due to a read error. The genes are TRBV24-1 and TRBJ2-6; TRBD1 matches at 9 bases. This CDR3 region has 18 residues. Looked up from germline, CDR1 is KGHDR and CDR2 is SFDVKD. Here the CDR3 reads CATSDPGQGLYGANVPTF. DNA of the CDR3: TGTGCCACCAGTGATCCAGGACAGGGGCTATATGGGGCCAACGTCCCGACTTTC.

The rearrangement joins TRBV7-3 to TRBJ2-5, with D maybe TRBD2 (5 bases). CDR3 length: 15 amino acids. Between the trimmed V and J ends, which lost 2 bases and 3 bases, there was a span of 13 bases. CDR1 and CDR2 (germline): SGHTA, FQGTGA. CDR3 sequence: CASSLSRGMEETQYF. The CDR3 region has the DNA TGTGCCAGCAGCTTATCCCGGGGTATGGAAGAGACCCAGTACTTC.

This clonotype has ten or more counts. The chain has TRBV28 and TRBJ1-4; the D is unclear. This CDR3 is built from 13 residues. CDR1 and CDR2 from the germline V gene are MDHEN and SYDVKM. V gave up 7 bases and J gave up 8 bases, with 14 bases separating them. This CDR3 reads CASMPIRREKLFF. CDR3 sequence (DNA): TGTGCCAGCATGCCCATAAGGAGGGAAAAACTGTTTTTT. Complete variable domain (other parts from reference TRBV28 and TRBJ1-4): DVKVTQSSRYLVKRTGEKVFLECVQDMDHENMFWYRQDPGLGLRLIYFSYDVKMKEKGDIPEGYSVSREKKERFSLILESASTNQTSMYLCASMPIRREKLFFGSGTQLSVL.

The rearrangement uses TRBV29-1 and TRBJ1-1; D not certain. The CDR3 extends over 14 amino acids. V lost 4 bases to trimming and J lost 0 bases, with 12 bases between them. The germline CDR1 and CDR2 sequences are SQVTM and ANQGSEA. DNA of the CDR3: TGCAGCGTTGGGCGGGTGTTAATGAACACTGAAGCTTTCTTT. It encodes CSVGRVLMNTEAFF.

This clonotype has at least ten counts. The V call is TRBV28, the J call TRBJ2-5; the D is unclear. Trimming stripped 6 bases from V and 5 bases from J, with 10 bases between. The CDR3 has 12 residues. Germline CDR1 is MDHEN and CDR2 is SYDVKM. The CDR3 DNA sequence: TGTGCCAGCAGGTTACGGCGGGAGACCCAGTACTTC. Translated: CASRLRRETQYF.

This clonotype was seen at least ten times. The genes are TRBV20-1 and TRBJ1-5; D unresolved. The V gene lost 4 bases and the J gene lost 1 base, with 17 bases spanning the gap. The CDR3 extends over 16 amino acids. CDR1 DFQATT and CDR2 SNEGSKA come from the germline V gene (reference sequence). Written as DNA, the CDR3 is TGCAGTGCTACCCCCAGTTGGGGAGGGAGCAATCAGCCCCAGCATTTT. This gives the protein CSATPSWGGSNQPQHF.

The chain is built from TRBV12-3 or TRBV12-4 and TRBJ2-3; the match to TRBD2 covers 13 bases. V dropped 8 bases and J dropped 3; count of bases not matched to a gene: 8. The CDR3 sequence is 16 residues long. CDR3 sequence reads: CASLLGLAGETDTQYF. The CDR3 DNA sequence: TGTGCCAGCCTTCTAGGACTAGCGGGAGAAACAGATACGCAGTATTTT.

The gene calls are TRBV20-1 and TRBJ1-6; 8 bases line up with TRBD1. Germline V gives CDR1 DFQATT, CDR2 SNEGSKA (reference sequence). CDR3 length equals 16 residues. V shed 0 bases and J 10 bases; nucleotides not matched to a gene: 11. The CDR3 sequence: CSARDPQGAGNSPLHF. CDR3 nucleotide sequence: TGCAGTGCTAGAGATCCCCAGGGGGCGGGAAACTCACCCCTCCACTTT.